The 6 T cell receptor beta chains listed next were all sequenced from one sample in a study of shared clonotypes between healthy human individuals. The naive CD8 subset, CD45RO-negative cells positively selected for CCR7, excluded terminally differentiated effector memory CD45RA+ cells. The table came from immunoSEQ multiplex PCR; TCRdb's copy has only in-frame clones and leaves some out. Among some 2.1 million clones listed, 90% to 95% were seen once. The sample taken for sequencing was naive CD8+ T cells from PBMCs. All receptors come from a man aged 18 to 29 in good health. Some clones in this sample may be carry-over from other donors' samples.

The CDR3 region has the DNA TGTGCCAGCAGCTTAAGGGTAGCGGGTACAGATACGCAGTATTTT. This translates into CASSLRVAGTDTQYF. The chain uses TRBV13 and TRBJ2-3; 7 positions agree with TRBD2. V trimming: 2 bases; J trimming: 3 bases; junction bases outside the gene matches: 5. The CDR3 has 15 residues. Germline V gene lookup returns CDR1 PRHDT and CDR2 FYEKMQ (reference sequence).

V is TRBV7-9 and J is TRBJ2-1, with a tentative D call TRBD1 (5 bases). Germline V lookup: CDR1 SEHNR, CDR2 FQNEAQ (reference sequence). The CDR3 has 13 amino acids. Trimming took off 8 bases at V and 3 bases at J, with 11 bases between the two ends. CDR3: CASLGRNYNEQFF. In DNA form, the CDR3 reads TGTGCCAGCCTGGGGCGCAACTACAATGAGCAGTTCTTC.

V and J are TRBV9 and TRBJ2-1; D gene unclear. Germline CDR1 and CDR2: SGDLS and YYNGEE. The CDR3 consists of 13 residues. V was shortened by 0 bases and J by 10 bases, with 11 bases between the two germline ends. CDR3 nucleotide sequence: TGTGCCAGCAGCGTAGCTGTAGCAGAAGAGCAGTTCTTC. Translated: CASSVAVAEEQFF.

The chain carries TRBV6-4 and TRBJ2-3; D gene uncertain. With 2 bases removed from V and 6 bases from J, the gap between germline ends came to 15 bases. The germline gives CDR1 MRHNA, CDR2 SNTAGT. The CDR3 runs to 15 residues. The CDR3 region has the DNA TGTGCCAGCAGTGACCCCCACTCAGGCTTGGATACGCAGTATTTT. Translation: CASSDPHSGLDTQYF.

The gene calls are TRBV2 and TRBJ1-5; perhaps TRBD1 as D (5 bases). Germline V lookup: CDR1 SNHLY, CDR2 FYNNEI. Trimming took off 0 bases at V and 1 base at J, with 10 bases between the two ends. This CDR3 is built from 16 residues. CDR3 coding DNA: TGTGCCAGCAGTGAAGCTACCCAGGGCAGCAATCAGCCCCAGCATTTT. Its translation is CASSEATQGSNQPQHF.

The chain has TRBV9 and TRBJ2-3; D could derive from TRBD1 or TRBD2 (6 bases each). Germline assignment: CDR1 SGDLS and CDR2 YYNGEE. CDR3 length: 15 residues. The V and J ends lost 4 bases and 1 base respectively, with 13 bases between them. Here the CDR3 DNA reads TGTGCCAGCAGCTGGGGGGCTAGCGGCACAGATACGCAGTATTTT. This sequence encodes CASSWGASGTDTQYF. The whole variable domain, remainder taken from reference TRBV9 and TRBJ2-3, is DSGVTQTPKHLITATGQRVTLRCSPRSGDLSVYWYQQSLDQGLQFLIQYYNGEERAKGNILERFSAQQFPDLHSELNLSSLELGDSALYFCASSWGASGTDTQYFGPGTRLTVL.